This T cell receptor (beta chain) stems from a study of vaccination and CD4 T cells after COVID-19. Across the whole study: Investigators took post-vaccine samples a median about 65 days after dose two, within a range of 14 to 241.

The CDR3 is 13 residues long. Trimming removed 5 bases from V and 5 bases from J, with 12 bases in between. CDR1 is MNHNS, CDR2 SASEGT, per germline. TCRdb passed the PCR reads through MiXCR, listing each CDR3 protein once. Here the sample spans over 20,000 distinct CDR3 sequences, about 60% being singletons. The chain links TRBV6-1 to TRBJ1-2; D is perhaps TRBD1 (5 bases). The material sequenced was CD4+ T cells from blood, taken before SARS-CoV-2 vaccination. The receptor's source is a human donor who had recovered from COVID-19. In DNA, the CDR3 is TGTGCCAGCAGTAAAGAGGGACCTTATGGCTACACCTTC. Amino acid sequence: CASSKEGPYGYTF.